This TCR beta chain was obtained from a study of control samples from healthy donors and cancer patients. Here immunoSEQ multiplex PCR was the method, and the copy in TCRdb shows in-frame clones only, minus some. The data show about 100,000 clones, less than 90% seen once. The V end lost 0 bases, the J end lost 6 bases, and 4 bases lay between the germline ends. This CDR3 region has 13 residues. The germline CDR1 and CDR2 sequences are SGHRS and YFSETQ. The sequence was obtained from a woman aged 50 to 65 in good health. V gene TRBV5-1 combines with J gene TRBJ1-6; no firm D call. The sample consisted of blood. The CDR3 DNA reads TGCGCCAGCAGCTTGGAAGGTAATTCACCCCTCCACTTT. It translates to CASSLEGNSPLHF.